These 31 T cell receptor beta chains came from one sample sequenced in a study of cytomegalovirus exposure and HLA in healthy donors. The PCR contained 60 Vbeta and 13 Jbeta primers. Libraries were prepared by immunoSEQ multiplex PCR; TCRdb keeps only in-frame clonotypes and omits some of them. The table includes tens of thousands of clones, 60% to 70% detected once. The specimen sequenced was PBMCs. These receptors all stem from a man aged 35 to 55 in good health and CMV-seropositive.

The V and J genes are TRBV25-1 and TRBJ1-1, with TRBD1 identical over 9 bases. Germline CDR1 and CDR2: MGHDK and SYGVNS. The CDR3 contains 14 residues. V was clipped by 4 bases and J by 1 base; unmatched bases: 1. The DNA for the CDR3 is TGTGCCAGCAGTGTGACAGGGGGGAACACTGAAGCTTTCTTT. Translated: CASSVTGGNTEAFF.

V gene TRBV15 combines with J gene TRBJ1-5; D is uncertain. CDR3 length equals 15 residues. V shed 0 bases and J shed 12 bases, with 18 bases lying between them. Germline assignment: CDR1 LNHNV and CDR2 YYDKDF (reference sequence). CDR3 sequence (DNA): TGTGCCACCAGCAGAGATCGAGGAGGGCCCCGACGCCAGCATTTT. Translating it yields CATSRDRGGPRRQHF.

This chain connects TRBV7-3 to TRBJ2-3; TRBD2 might be the D (6 bases). V dropped 4 bases and J dropped 0 bases, with 8 bases sitting between them. Germline V gene sequence: CDR1 SGHTA, CDR2 FQGTGA. The CDR3 consists of 14 residues. Here the CDR3 reads CASSSRGSTDTQYF. DNA of the CDR3: TGTGCCAGCAGCTCTCGGGGGAGCACAGATACGCAGTATTTT.

This CDR3 reads CASSHSDTNTEAFF. CDR3 DNA sequence: TGCGCCAGCAGCCACTCGGACACCAACACTGAAGCTTTCTTT. The chain is built from TRBV4-3 and TRBJ1-1; perhaps TRBD1 as D (5 bases). The CDR3 contains 14 residues. The ends were cut back, 3 bases at V and 2 bases at J, with 10 bases in the middle. From germline, CDR1 is LGHNA and CDR2 YSLEER.

The CDR3 reads CASRPIGGTFDQPQHF. As DNA, the CDR3 is TGTGCCAGCAGACCCATCGGAGGGACCTTTGATCAGCCCCAGCATTTT. The chain links TRBV5-8 to TRBJ1-5; a weak D match, TRBD1 (5 bases). This CDR3 comprises 16 residues. The germline V gene encodes CDR1 SGHTS and CDR2 YDEGEE. The V end lost 5 bases, the J end lost 5 bases, and 20 bases lay between the germline ends.

The gene calls are TRBV2 and TRBJ2-1; D might be TRBD1 (6 bases). This CDR3 region has 13 residues. Trimming stripped 6 bases from V and 4 bases from J, with 10 bases between. Looked up from germline, CDR1 is SNHLY and CDR2 is FYNNEI. The CDR3 spells CASRTGQYNEQFF. The CDR3 DNA follows: TGTGCCAGCAGGACAGGCCAATACAATGAGCAGTTCTTC.

V usage is TRBV5-6 and J usage is TRBJ1-1; no definite D call. The V end lost 1 base, the J end lost 10 bases, and 14 bases lay between the germline ends. Per the germline V gene, CDR1 is SGHDT and CDR2 is YYEEEE. CDR3 length: 13 amino acids. The CDR3 DNA follows: TGTGCCAGCAGCTTGCTTGATAGAAGAGGAGCTTTCTTT. Residues: CASSLLDRRGAFF.

This clone has a handful of counts. The V and J genes are TRBV5-4 and TRBJ1-1; 8 nucleotides agree with TRBD1. The CDR3 runs 13 residues. The germline gives CDR1 SGHNT, CDR2 YYREEE (reference sequence). With 7 bases clipped from V and 5 bases from J, the junction kept 7 bases outside the gene matches. Here the CDR3 reads CASAGDRRTEAFF. The DNA of the CDR3 is TGTGCCAGCGCAGGGGACAGGAGGACTGAAGCTTTCTTT.

The sample holds many counts of this clone. This rearrangement joins TRBV4-1 to TRBJ1-1, with D possibly being TRBD1 (5 bases). From germline, CDR1 is MGHRA and CDR2 YSYEKL. The CDR3 is made up of 15 amino acids. Trimming removed 1 base at V and 11 bases at J, with 20 bases between. The CDR3 coding sequence is TGCGCCAGCAGCCAAGGTCAGGGAACCTTGTCGAACGCTTTCTTT. It yields the protein CASSQGQGTLSNAFF.

The V gene is TRBV28, the J gene TRBJ1-1; tentative D call: TRBD1 (5 bases). V shed 5 bases and J shed 4 bases, with 17 bases lying between them. Germline CDR1 reads MDHEN; CDR2 reads SYDVKM. The CDR3 has 15 amino acids. This CDR3 is CASSKTGGTVTEAFF. In nucleotides, the CDR3 is TGTGCCAGCAGTAAAACGGGGGGTACGGTCACTGAAGCTTTCTTT. Based on the CDR3 plus reference TRBV28 and TRBJ1-1, the full variable domain is DVKVTQSSRYLVKRTGEKVFLECVQDMDHENMFWYRQDPGLGLRLIYFSYDVKMKEKGDIPEGYSVSREKKERFSLILESASTNQTSMYLCASSKTGGTVTEAFFGQGTRLTVV.

CDR3 sequence: CASSFLRAGGTGELFF. The CDR3 DNA reads as TGTGCCAGCAGTTTCCTGCGGGCAGGGGGCACCGGGGAGCTGTTTTTT. The chain uses TRBV6-5 and TRBJ2-2; 7 bases agree with TRBD1. Unmatched junction bases numbered 9, after V lost 4 bases and J lost 4 bases. The CDR3 runs to 16 residues. In germline, CDR1 is MNHEY, CDR2 SVGAGI.

This clone was detected a few times. V and J are TRBV29-1 and TRBJ1-1; TRBD1 aligns across 8 bases. Germline V CDR1 and CDR2: SQVTM, ANQGSEA. CDR3 size: 14 residues. Trimming at V came to 5 bases and at J to 4 bases, leaving 9 bases not matched to a gene. The CDR3, as DNA: TGCAGCGTTAACTCATTCACAGGGGGCACTGAAGCTTTCTTT. Translating gives CSVNSFTGGTEAFF.

This clone was found once. The rearrangement links TRBV7-3 to TRBJ2-6, with D possibly TRBD2 on 5 matching bases. V was clipped by 2 bases and J by 4 bases, with 15 bases between them. The V gene's germline CDR1 is SGHTA and CDR2 FQGTGA. CDR3 size: 17 residues. The CDR3 DNA sequence: TGTGCCAGCAGCTTAGAGGGCAGCCCTCTAGGGGCCAACGTCCTGACTTTC. Its protein is CASSLEGSPLGANVLTF.

This chain joins TRBV11-2 and TRBJ1-2; no definite D call. The V gene lost 1 base and the J gene lost 4 bases, with 10 bases spanning the gap. The CDR3 is 14 amino acids. The germline gives CDR1 SGHAT, CDR2 FQNNGV. CDR3 sequence (DNA): TGTGCCAGCAGCTTAGTAGCAGCGACCTATGGCTACACCTTC. It specifies CASSLVAATYGYTF.

The V gene is TRBV30, the J gene TRBJ2-1, with TRBD2 identical over 15 bases. Germline V CDR1 and CDR2: GTSNPN, SVGIG (reference sequence). Trimming took 5 bases from V and 9 from J; bases not matched to a gene: 5. The CDR3 length is 14 residues. The CDR3 loop is CAWRTSGGAFEQFF. The CDR3, as DNA: TGTGCCTGGCGGACTAGCGGGGGGGCTTTTGAGCAGTTCTTC. The entire variable domain, with the rest obtained from reference TRBV30 and TRBJ2-1, is as follows: SQTIHQWPATLVQPVGSPLSLECTVEGTSNPNLYWYRQAAGRGLQLLFYSVGIGQISSEVPQNLSASRPQDRQFILSSKKLLLSDSGFYLCAWRTSGGAFEQFFGPGTRLTVL.

J is TRBJ1-1 and V is TRBV5-1; no clear D. The CDR3 has 13 residues. V was trimmed by 4 bases and J by 0 bases, leaving 7 bases between them. Germline V CDR1 and CDR2: SGHRS, YFSETQ. The CDR3 coding sequence is TGCGCCAGCAGCGTATTATTGAACACTGAAGCTTTCTTT. Translating it yields CASSVLLNTEAFF.

The rearrangement links TRBV5-6 to TRBJ2-1, with 8 bases aligning to TRBD2. The CDR3 covers 15 residues. Germline V gene lookup returns CDR1 SGHDT and CDR2 YYEEEE. Trimming took 1 base from V and 6 from J; bases not matched to a gene: 6. CDR3 region: CASSLIAGGLNEQFF. For the CDR3, the DNA is TGTGCCAGCAGCTTGATTGCGGGAGGCCTCAATGAGCAGTTCTTC.

This chain connects TRBV7-8 to TRBJ2-7; 8 nucleotides line up with TRBD2. The V gene's germline CDR1 is SGHVS and CDR2 FQNEAQ. CDR3 size: 13 residues. V was pared by 0 bases and J by 6 bases, with 1 base of the junction left unmatched. CDR3 in DNA: TGTGCCAGCAGCTTAGCCCGGGGGGGCGAGCAGTACTTC. The encoded protein is CASSLARGGEQYF.

The chain uses TRBV12-5 and TRBJ1-5, with D unclear. The length of the CDR3 is 13 residues. V was pared by 5 bases and J by 3 bases, with 8 bases between. Germline CDR1 and CDR2: LGHNT and FRNRAP. The CDR3 loop reads CASGREPNQPQHF. The CDR3 region has the DNA TGTGCTAGTGGTCGGGAACCCAATCAGCCCCAGCATTTT.

The rearrangement uses TRBV27 and TRBJ2-7; 7 bases line up with TRBD1. The V gene end was trimmed by 5 bases and the J gene end by 1 base; junction bases not matched to a gene: 2. This CDR3 comprises 13 residues. In germline, CDR1 is MNHEY, CDR2 SMNVEV (reference sequence). CDR3 coding DNA: TGTGCCAGCAGTACAGGGGTATCCTACGAGCAGTACTTC. This translates into CASSTGVSYEQYF.

This clone has a handful of counts. The rearrangement links TRBV10-3 to TRBJ2-1, with 7 bases aligning to TRBD1. Unmatched junction bases numbered 6, after V lost 10 bases and J lost 0 bases. The CDR3 loop spans 14 amino acids. Germline V gives CDR1 ENHRY, CDR2 SYGVKD. This chain's CDR3 is CATYTGASYNEQFF. The CDR3 DNA reads as TGTGCCACTTACACAGGGGCCTCCTACAATGAGCAGTTCTTC.

V gene TRBV10-3 combines with J gene TRBJ2-7, with TRBD1 as a possible D gene (6 bases). Trimming took 7 bases from V and 2 from J, leaving 12 bases between them. Germline-derived CDR1 and CDR2 are ENHRY and SYGVKD. The CDR3 covers 13 residues. The CDR3 DNA follows: TGTGCCATCACCAGGGACACAGCCTACGAGCAGTACTTC. Amino acid sequence: CAITRDTAYEQYF.

The chain combines TRBV29-1 with TRBJ2-7; D may be TRBD1 (6 bases). V was shortened by 7 bases and J by 2 bases, with 12 bases between the two germline ends. CDR1 SQVTM and CDR2 ANQGSEA come from the germline V gene. The CDR3 sequence is 12 residues long. In DNA form, the CDR3 reads TGCAGCGCCAGGACAGAGACCTACGAGCAGTACTTC. Translating it yields CSARTETYEQYF.

This clone was counted at least ten times. Written as DNA, the CDR3 is TGTGCCAGCAGCTTATGGGGAGACCAGGAGAGTGAAGCTTTCTTT. It specifies CASSLWGDQESEAFF. V gene TRBV7-9 combines with J gene TRBJ1-1, with D unclear. The germline V and J ends were trimmed by 2 bases and 7 bases, with 17 bases remaining between them. Germline CDR1 and CDR2: SEHNR and FQNEAQ (reference sequence). The CDR3 runs 15 residues.

The table lists this clone with a few counts. The V gene is TRBV6-4, the J gene TRBJ2-3; no firm D call. V lost 6 bases and J lost 2, with 12 bases in between. The CDR3 is 14 residues long. From germline, CDR1 is MRHNA and CDR2 SNTAGT. CDR3 protein: CASSPQNNTDTQYF. The CDR3 DNA sequence: TGTGCCAGCAGCCCTCAGAATAACACAGATACGCAGTATTTT.

The chain links TRBV18 to TRBJ1-1; 8 nucleotides align to TRBD1. V shed 0 bases and J 5 bases; nucleotides not matched to a gene: 5. Germline CDR1 reads KGHSH; CDR2 reads LQKENI. The CDR3 spans 15 residues. Here the CDR3 DNA reads TGTGCCAGCTCACCACCGGCCCAGGGGGCAACTGAAGCTTTCTTT. Translating it yields CASSPPAQGATEAFF.

In its sample, this clone was seen once. The rearrangement joins TRBV4-2 to TRBJ2-6, with 9 bases that match TRBD1. The V gene's germline CDR1 is LGHNA and CDR2 YNFKEQ. The CDR3 is 20 amino acids. The J segment lost 2 bases and the V segment lost 1 base, leaving 12 bases of the junction unmatched. The CDR3 loop reads CASSQGGVGQGRTGANVLTF. The CDR3 DNA follows: TGTGCCAGCAGCCAAGGAGGTGTGGGACAGGGACGCACTGGGGCCAACGTCCTGACTTTC.

The rearrangement joins TRBV9 to TRBJ1-6; 9 nucleotides align to TRBD1. After removal of 3 bases from V and 9 bases from J, the junction contained 4 bases not matched to a gene. The CDR3 contains 14 residues. Germline CDR1 SGDLS, CDR2 YYNGEE. CDR3 protein: CASSEGQGLSPLHF. For the CDR3, the DNA is TGTGCCAGCAGCGAGGGACAGGGCCTTTCACCCCTCCACTTT.

The chain couples TRBV5-1 to TRBJ1-2, with 9 bases matching TRBD1. The length of the CDR3 is 15 residues. Trimming at V came to 0 bases and at J to 4 bases, leaving 4 bases not matched to a gene. Germline V gene sequence: CDR1 SGHRS, CDR2 YFSETQ. This CDR3 reads CASSLVGQGVYGYTF. The CDR3 DNA reads TGCGCCAGCAGCTTGGTGGGACAGGGTGTCTATGGCTACACCTTC.

The chain joins TRBV9 to TRBJ2-2; 10 positions agree with TRBD1. Germline CDR1 is SGDLS and CDR2 is YYNGEE. V lost 1 base, J lost 3 bases, and 3 bases stayed unmatched. This CDR3 spans 16 amino acids. This CDR3 reads CASSVTGTGDTGELFF. The CDR3 bases are TGTGCCAGCAGCGTAACCGGGACAGGGGACACCGGGGAGCTGTTTTTT.

In this sample, this clone turned up a few times. This chain uses TRBV11-3 with TRBJ2-5; tentative D call: TRBD1 (6 bases). CDR1 SGHNT and CDR2 YENEEA come from the germline V gene. V was clipped by 6 bases and J by 3 bases, with 11 bases between them. This CDR3 is 13 amino acids long. The chain's CDR3 is CASRPSGEETQYF. The CDR3 DNA reads TGTGCCAGCAGACCCTCAGGGGAAGAGACCCAGTACTTC.